What follows are 24 T cell receptor beta chains derived from one specimen sequenced in a study of T cell changes during pregnancy in multiple sclerosis. The assay was immunoSEQ multiplex PCR, and TCRdb's table has in-frame clones only and misses some. In the table there are about 23,000 clones, 80% to 90% of which are singletons. This specimen consisted of CD8+ T cells from peripheral blood mononuclear cells, obtained in the first trimester of pregnancy. The source of these receptors is a female donor with multiple sclerosis, enrolled in a pregnancy study.

J is TRBJ1-1 and V is TRBV9; 7 bases line up with TRBD1. The length of the CDR3 is 16 residues. Germline CDR1 and CDR2: SGDLS and YYNGEE. J gave up 0 bases and V 4 bases, and 9 bases lay outside the gene matches. The CDR3 region has the DNA TGTGCCAGCAGCCTTCAGACAGGGCACATGAACACTGAAGCTTTCTTT. This translates into CASSLQTGHMNTEAFF.

The chain joins TRBV6-4 to TRBJ2-3; 9 bases agree with TRBD2. CDR3 length: 15 amino acids. In germline, CDR1 is MRHNA, CDR2 SNTAGT. J gave up 4 bases and V 2 bases, and 4 bases lay outside the gene matches. The CDR3 is CASSDGAGGPDTQYF. Here the CDR3 DNA reads TGTGCCAGCAGTGACGGGGCGGGAGGGCCAGATACGCAGTATTTT.

V usage is TRBV5-1 and J usage is TRBJ2-5, with 7 bases identical to TRBD2. V gave up 5 bases and J gave up 2 bases; unmatched junction bases: 9. The CDR3 length is 15 residues. Per the germline V gene, CDR1 is SGHRS and CDR2 is YFSETQ. CDR3 protein: CASSRDYLEQETQYF. CDR3 DNA: TGCGCCAGCAGTCGGGACTACCTTGAGCAAGAGACCCAGTACTTC.

The rearrangement links TRBV28 to TRBJ1-1; possible D gene TRBD1, 6 bases. This CDR3 has 13 amino acids. Per germline, CDR1 MDHEN and CDR2 SYDVKM. Trimming took off 6 bases at V and 11 bases at J, with 19 bases between the two ends. CDR3 nucleotide sequence: TGTGCCAGCAGCCGCCCTGATGGGGGCGCGGCTTTCTTT. The encoded protein is CASSRPDGGAAFF.

This rearrangement joins TRBV27 to TRBJ2-7; D is perhaps TRBD2 (5 bases). CDR3 length: 14 amino acids. Per germline, CDR1 MNHEY and CDR2 SMNVEV (reference sequence). The V end lost 5 bases, the J end lost 0 bases, and 11 bases lay between the germline ends. CDR3: CASSPRESSYEQYF. The DNA of the CDR3 is TGTGCCAGCAGTCCCCGGGAAAGCTCCTACGAGCAGTACTTC.

This sequence joins TRBV28 and TRBJ2-1; 7 bases align to TRBD2. J was trimmed by 1 base and V by 3 bases; bases with no gene match: 6. Germline V gene lookup returns CDR1 MDHEN and CDR2 SYDVKM. The CDR3 totals 16 residues. The CDR3, as DNA: TGTGCCAGCAGTTTGGCGGGAGAGACTTCCTACAATGAGCAGTTCTTC. Translating gives CASSLAGETSYNEQFF.

The V and J genes are TRBV28 and TRBJ2-7, with 9 bases fitting TRBD2. The CDR3 covers 16 residues. CDR1 and CDR2 from the germline V gene are MDHEN and SYDVKM. Trimming removed 5 bases from V and 4 bases from J; junction bases left unmatched: 12. For the CDR3, the DNA is TGTGCCAGCAGTGGAAATAGCGGGAGAACCAAATACGAGCAGTACTTC. Its protein product is CASSGNSGRTKYEQYF.

This clone was observed a single time. The chain combines TRBV19 with TRBJ1-1; no clear D. Germline V gene sequence: CDR1 LNHDA, CDR2 SQIVND (reference sequence). This CDR3 is 14 amino acids long. Deletions cut 4 bases from V and 0 bases from J, with 9 bases between. The CDR3 reads CASSSGSMNTEAFF. The CDR3 DNA is TGTGCCAGTAGTAGCGGATCAATGAACACTGAAGCTTTCTTT.

V and J are TRBV2 and TRBJ1-2; TRBD1 matches at 8 bases. Germline trimming cut 1 base from V and 7 bases from J; bases unmatched to any gene: 5. This CDR3 contains 14 residues. Germline V gene data show CDR1 as SNHLY and CDR2 as FYNNEI. This CDR3 reads CASSEGQGAAGYTF. In DNA form, the CDR3 reads TGTGCCAGCAGTGAAGGGCAGGGGGCCGCTGGCTACACCTTC.

The J gene is TRBJ1-4, the V gene TRBV28, with D hard to call. Trimming shortened V by 4 bases and J by 8 bases, and 17 bases separated the two germline ends. The CDR3 extends over 15 amino acids. Looked up from germline, CDR1 is MDHEN and CDR2 is SYDVKM. The CDR3 DNA reads TGTGCCAGCAGTTACTTAAGGGAGGATGGGGAAAAACTGTTTTTT. Protein product: CASSYLREDGEKLFF.

The chain couples TRBV27 to TRBJ2-1; 10 nucleotides line up with TRBD2. The CDR3 spans 15 residues. Germline V gene sequence: CDR1 MNHEY, CDR2 SMNVEV (reference sequence). V shed 6 bases and J 2 bases; nucleotides not matched to a gene: 4. The CDR3 protein is CASSPSGRPYNEQFF. The CDR3 region has the DNA TGTGCCAGCAGCCCTAGCGGGAGACCCTACAATGAGCAGTTCTTC.

J is TRBJ1-4 and V is TRBV5-1; no definite D call. Trimming removed 4 bases at V and 0 bases at J, with 13 bases between. The CDR3 contains 16 residues. Germline CDR1 SGHRS, CDR2 YFSETQ. CDR3 sequence reads: CASSPEAPPTNEKLFF. CDR3 nucleotides: TGCGCCAGCAGCCCGGAGGCACCACCAACTAATGAAAAACTGTTTTTT. Full variable domain (outside the CDR3, taken from reference TRBV5-1 and TRBJ1-4): KAGVTQTPRYLIKTRGQQVTLSCSPISGHRSVSWYQQTPGQGLQFLFEYFSETQRNKGNFPGRFSGRQFSNSRSEMNVSTLELGDSALYLCASSPEAPPTNEKLFFGSGTQLSVL.

The chain uses TRBV27 and TRBJ2-7; 9 bases are a match to TRBD1. The CDR3 sequence is 15 residues long. The junction had 4 bases not matched to a gene; V was cut back by 3 bases and J by 1 base. Germline CDR1 reads MNHEY; CDR2 reads SMNVEV (reference sequence). CDR3 residues: CASSFWTGDSYEQYF. The CDR3 bases are TGTGCCAGCAGTTTTTGGACAGGGGATTCCTACGAGCAGTACTTC.

J is TRBJ1-5 and V is TRBV4-1; D gene ambiguous. Trimming took 1 base from V and 6 from J, leaving 7 bases between them. The CDR3 consists of 13 residues. From germline, CDR1 is MGHRA and CDR2 YSYEKL. CDR3: CASSQAASQPQHF. CDR3 DNA: TGCGCCAGCAGCCAAGCCGCTAGTCAGCCCCAGCATTTT.

Within the sample, this clone is medium-sized. The CDR3 region has the DNA TGCGCCAGCAGCCTGGACAGGAGGCGTGAAAAACTGTTTTTT. As protein: CASSLDRRREKLFF. The rearrangement links TRBV10-1 to TRBJ1-4; 7 bases are shared with TRBD1. The germline V gene has CDR1 WNHNN and CDR2 SYGVQD (reference sequence). V lost 6 bases, J lost 7 bases, and 8 bases stayed unmatched. The length of the CDR3 is 14 residues.

DNA for the CDR3: TGTGCCAGCAGCATATCGGGGGGGTTGGTCACCGGGGAGCTGTTTTTT. As protein: CASSISGGLVTGELFF. The gene calls are TRBV7-6 and TRBJ2-2; TRBD2 matches 8 bases. CDR1 and CDR2 from the germline V gene are SGHVS and FNYEAQ. Trimming removed 5 bases from V and 4 bases from J; junction bases left unmatched: 9. CDR3 length: 16 amino acids.

The chain has TRBV4-3 and TRBJ2-4, with D perhaps TRBD2 (5 bases). Trimming pared 0 bases from V and 6 bases from J, leaving 15 bases between. CDR1 LGHNA and CDR2 YSLEER come from the germline V gene. This CDR3 is built from 16 residues. CDR3 sequence (DNA): TGCGCCAGCAGCCAAGAGGACTCTCCGTCCGGAAACATTCAGTACTTC. It codes for CASSQEDSPSGNIQYF.

The rearrangement joins TRBV5-4 to TRBJ2-1, with a tentative D call TRBD1 (5 bases). This CDR3 spans 16 amino acids. V shed 6 bases and J shed 9 bases, with 25 bases lying between them. Germline CDR1 and CDR2: SGHNT and YYREEE (reference sequence). CDR3 region: CASTSSRGISRGEQFF. The CDR3 nucleotides are TGTGCCAGCACCTCGTCTCGCGGTATTTCTAGGGGTGAGCAGTTCTTC.

The chain has TRBV27 and TRBJ2-7; D is possibly TRBD2 (7 bases). Germline-derived CDR1 and CDR2 are MNHEY and SMNVEV (reference sequence). V was shortened by 2 bases and J by 8 bases, with 16 bases between the two germline ends. The CDR3 is made up of 14 amino acids. CDR3 protein: CASSLRGAGLQQYF. The DNA for the CDR3 is TGTGCCAGCAGTTTACGGGGGGCAGGACTTCAGCAGTACTTC.

The genes are TRBV14 and TRBJ2-1; D might be TRBD2 (6 bases). V lost 2 bases to trimming and J lost 3 bases, with 14 bases between them. The CDR3 length is 16 residues. Per the germline V gene, CDR1 is SGHDN and CDR2 is FVKESK. CDR3 loop: CASSQLGGGRYNEQFF. The CDR3, as DNA: TGTGCCAGCAGCCAACTGGGGGGAGGTCGCTACAATGAGCAGTTCTTC.

The CDR3 is CASSSGTSTGELFF. The CDR3 DNA is TGTGCCAGCAGCTCCGGGACTAGCACCGGGGAGCTGTTTTTT. This sequence joins TRBV13 and TRBJ2-2, with TRBD2 matching 8 bases. CDR1 and CDR2 from the germline V gene are PRHDT and FYEKMQ (reference sequence). V was clipped by 4 bases and J by 4 bases; unmatched bases: 2. The CDR3 has 14 amino acids.

J is TRBJ2-2 and V is TRBV7-9; 11 bases map to TRBD1. This CDR3 has 19 amino acids. The germline CDR1 and CDR2 sequences are SEHNR and FQNEAQ (reference sequence). The V and J ends lost 1 base and 7 bases, in that order; junction bases with no gene match: 14. The CDR3 DNA sequence: TGTGCCAGCAGCTTAGTGGGGGACAGGGGGAGTACCTTGCACGGGGAGCTGTTTTTT. Translated, it gives CASSLVGDRGSTLHGELFF. Variable domain in full (rest from reference TRBV7-9 and TRBJ2-2): DTGVSQNPRHKITKRGQNVTFRCDPISEHNRLYWYRQTLGQGPEFLTYFQNEAQLEKSRLLSDRFSAERPKGSFSTLEIQRTEQGDSAMYLCASSLVGDRGSTLHGELFFGEGSRLTVL.

The chain links TRBV6-5 to TRBJ2-1; 8 nucleotides line up with TRBD2. Germline lookup yields CDR1 MNHEY and CDR2 SVGAGI. The V and J ends lost 6 bases and 6 bases, in that order; junction bases with no gene match: 4. The CDR3 runs 13 residues. CDR3 nucleotide sequence: TGTGCCAGCAGGATAGGGACTAGCAATGAGCAGTTCTTC. Amino acid sequence: CASRIGTSNEQFF.

The CDR3 reads CASSSPTSGRSYNEQFF. In DNA form, the CDR3 reads TGTGCCAGCAGCTCCCCTACTAGCGGGAGAAGCTACAATGAGCAGTTCTTC. This chain uses TRBV7-9 with TRBJ2-1, with TRBD2 matching over 11 bases. The CDR3 spans 17 residues. CDR1 and CDR2 from the germline V gene are SEHNR and FQNEAQ (reference sequence). With V trimmed by 4 bases and J by 3 bases, 8 bases remained unmatched.